Shown below are 7 T cell receptor beta chains from a single sample sequenced in a study of blood T cell repertoires in COVID-19. TCRdb's copy holds only in-frame clones and misses some; the assay was immunoSEQ multiplex PCR. The top ten hold 7.5% to 9.5% of the sample, which has roughly 570,000 clones, around 90% seen once. The sample taken for sequencing was peripheral blood. The source of these receptors is a woman in her forties or fifties with COVID-19, enrolled during active disease.

The rearrangement joins TRBV6-5 to TRBJ1-5; D call uncertain. Germline CDR1 and CDR2: MNHEY and SVGAGI. CDR3 length: 13 amino acids. Trimming stripped 3 bases from V and 6 bases from J, with 9 bases between. The DNA for the CDR3 is TGTGCCAGCAGTTATCGGGAGGCTCAGCCCCAGCATTTT. Its protein product is CASSYREAQPQHF.

The V call is TRBV30, the J call TRBJ2-2; D call uncertain. Between the trimmed V and J ends, which lost 5 bases and 6 bases, there was a span of 13 bases. The CDR3 runs to 13 residues. Germline V CDR1 and CDR2: GTSNPN, SVGIG (reference sequence). CDR3 protein: CAWSFHRAGELFF. The CDR3 DNA is TGTGCCTGGTCCTTTCATCGGGCCGGGGAGCTGTTTTTT.

The chain joins TRBV3-1 (or the pseudogene TRBV3-2) to TRBJ1-2; maybe TRBD1 (5 bases). This CDR3 spans 14 amino acids. Germline CDR1 and CDR2: LGHDT and YNNKEL (reference sequence). Trimming shortened V by 4 bases and J by 3 bases, and 12 bases separated the two germline ends. CDR3 sequence reads: CASSPWRGDYGYTF. CDR3 sequence (DNA): TGTGCCAGCAGCCCATGGAGGGGAGACTATGGCTACACCTTC.

The chain uses TRBV19 and TRBJ2-7; 7 nucleotides agree with TRBD1. Germline-derived CDR1 and CDR2 are LNHDA and SQIVND (reference sequence). The CDR3 is made up of 15 amino acids. J was trimmed by 6 bases and V by 3 bases; bases with no gene match: 11. The CDR3: CASSMDGTARLEQYF. In DNA, the CDR3 is TGTGCCAGTAGTATGGATGGGACAGCCCGTCTCGAGCAGTACTTC. Drawing the rest from reference TRBV19 and TRBJ2-7, the complete variable domain is DGGITQSPKYLFRKEGQNVTLSCEQNLNHDAMYWYRQDPGQGLRLIYYSQIVNDFQKGDIAEGYSVSREKKESFPLTVTSAQKNPTAFYLCASSMDGTARLEQYFGPGTRLTVT.

In regard to this clone: The sample has other DNA sequences that encode this CDR3 too. The rearrangement uses TRBV27 and TRBJ1-1, with D possibly TRBD1 on 5 matching bases. This CDR3 contains 14 residues. The germline V gene encodes CDR1 MNHEY and CDR2 SMNVEV (reference sequence). V lost 4 bases and J lost 0, with 9 bases in between. CDR3 nucleotide sequence: TGTGCCAGCAGTTGGGGCGGTTTGAACACTGAAGCTTTCTTT. This codes for CASSWGGLNTEAFF.

The J gene is TRBJ2-5, the V gene TRBV6-1; D is perhaps TRBD1 (5 bases). Trimming cost V 2 bases and J 0 bases, with 10 bases left between them. The CDR3 extends over 15 amino acids. Germline V gives CDR1 MNHNS, CDR2 SASEGT. The CDR3 loop reads CASSEPRTYQETQYF. CDR3 nucleotides: TGTGCCAGCAGTGAACCCCGGACATACCAAGAGACCCAGTACTTC.

This clone showed up just once. The gene calls are TRBV4-1 and TRBJ1-3, with 8 bases identical to TRBD1. Germline CDR1 MGHRA, CDR2 YSYEKL. V lost 4 bases and J lost 6; bases outside the gene matches: 8. The CDR3 covers 15 residues. The CDR3 loop reads CASSPFQGAENTIYF. The CDR3 DNA is TGCGCCAGCAGCCCCTTTCAGGGGGCGGAAAACACCATATATTTT.